This TCR beta chain was found in a study of identical twins. This clonotype was detected only a few times. Its specificity is unknown. Donors uniformly comprised healthy Caucasians. Template switching added a universal primer site, and cDNA bore unique molecular identifiers. TCRdb re-called the 5' RACE reads with MiXCR, one entry per CDR3 protein. Of about 430,000 distinct CDR3 sequences listed, around 18% were seen once; the top ten hold roughly 12%. Per germline, CDR1 ENHRY and CDR2 SYGVKD. The CDR3 loop spans 18 amino acids. Trimming pared 3 bases from V and 1 base from J, leaving 19 bases between. Study conclusions and caveats: The more abundant beta clonotypes in cord blood had fewer insertions, and memory repertoires did not show this.

The source material was naive T cells sorted from blood. The chain uses TRBV10-3 and TRBJ2-4; perhaps TRBD1 as D (5 bases). This TCR was sampled from a man aged 45-65 years in good health. The CDR3 nucleotides are TGTGCCATCAGTGAAGGCAGGGCGTTGTCTACGGCCAAAAACATTCAGTACTTC. Protein sequence: CAISEGRALSTAKNIQYF.